These 22 T cell receptor beta chains came from one sample sequenced in a study of beta chain features in type 1 diabetes. Study-wide results and caveats: Shorter TCRB CDR3s, moderately but significantly so, were found in Type 1 diabetes patients in all four CD4+ subsets.

Sequenced material consisted of expressed TCRB transcripts (all of the isolated RNA was reverse transcribed). Assay used: immunoSEQ multiplex PCR; TCRdb lists only in-frame clones, some missing. The table lists about 340,000 clones, approximately 13% of them singletons. The antigens of these receptors remain unknown. Sequenced input: naive CD4+ T cells from blood. These TCRs come from a woman aged 18-29 years with type 1 diabetes.

The rearrangement links TRBV7-8 to TRBJ1-2, with D maybe TRBD1 (5 bases). Per the germline V gene, CDR1 is SGHVS and CDR2 is FQNEAQ. The CDR3 runs to 15 residues. Trimming stripped 5 bases from V and 3 bases from J, with 16 bases between. CDR3 in DNA: TGTGCCAGCAGCGAAGGAGACCGGGGGGACTATGGCTACACCTTC. Its translation: CASSEGDRGDYGYTF. Full variable domain (rest looked up from reference TRBV7-8 and TRBJ1-2): GAGVSQSPRYKVAKRGQDVALRCDPISGHVSLFWYQQALGQGPEFLTYFQNEAQLDKSGLPSDRFFAERPEGSVSTLKIQRTQQEDSAVYLCASSEGDRGDYGYTFGSGTRLTVV.

V usage is TRBV28 and J usage is TRBJ2-5; 8 bases fit TRBD2. Germline assignment: CDR1 MDHEN and CDR2 SYDVKM. The CDR3 is made up of 15 amino acids. V lost 4 bases and J lost 0; bases outside the gene matches: 4. The CDR3 loop reads CASSSPGGNQETQYF. CDR3 sequence (DNA): TGTGCCAGCAGTTCCCCGGGAGGGAACCAAGAGACCCAGTACTTC. The full variable domain, in which reference TRBV28 and TRBJ2-5 provide the parts outside the CDR3, is DVKVTQSSRYLVKRTGEKVFLECVQDMDHENMFWYRQDPGLGLRLIYFSYDVKMKEKGDIPEGYSVSREKKERFSLILESASTNQTSMYLCASSSPGGNQETQYFGPGTRLLVL.

V usage is TRBV9 and J usage is TRBJ2-2; D is perhaps TRBD2 (7 bases). Germline lookup yields CDR1 SGDLS and CDR2 YYNGEE. The CDR3 is 16 amino acids. V lost 3 bases, J lost 4 bases, and 16 bases lay in between. The CDR3 spells CASSAAGGQGTGELFF. The CDR3 DNA reads TGTGCCAGCAGCGCCGCCGGGGGGCAGGGCACCGGGGAGCTGTTTTTT.

This clone was seen a few times. V and J are TRBV5-1 and TRBJ2-1; 9 bases fit TRBD1. CDR3 length equals 15 residues. V was clipped by 4 bases and J by 4 bases; unmatched bases: 6. Germline V lookup: CDR1 SGHRS, CDR2 YFSETQ. CDR3 loop: CASSLGQGRYNEQFF. The CDR3, as DNA: TGCGCCAGCAGCCTAGGACAGGGGCGGTACAATGAGCAGTTCTTC.

The J gene is TRBJ1-2, the V gene TRBV27; 9 nucleotides line up with TRBD1. From germline, CDR1 is MNHEY and CDR2 SMNVEV (reference sequence). The CDR3 runs 15 residues. The ends lost 6 bases at V and 7 bases at J; junction bases unmatched: 12. This chain's CDR3 is CASRTTTGGASGYTF. DNA for the CDR3: TGTGCCAGCAGAACTACCACAGGGGGCGCATCTGGCTACACCTTC.

The chain is built from TRBV29-1 and TRBJ1-4; no clear D. CDR1 SQVTM and CDR2 ANQGSEA come from the germline V gene. V gave up 4 bases and J gave up 4 bases, with 10 bases separating them. The CDR3 runs 13 residues. The CDR3 region has the DNA TGCAGCGTTGTCCCGGGAGTTAATGAAAAACTGTTTTTT. Its protein product is CSVVPGVNEKLFF.

The V and J genes are TRBV4-2 and TRBJ1-2; D is unclear. Per the germline V gene, CDR1 is LGHNA and CDR2 is YNFKEQ. This CDR3 has 12 residues. The germline V and J ends were trimmed by 1 base and 5 bases, with 5 bases remaining between them. The CDR3 loop is CASSQVEYGYTF. CDR3 DNA sequence: TGTGCCAGCAGCCAAGTTGAGTATGGCTACACCTTC.

Here the CDR3 reads CASSLRPAGGTDTQYF. CDR3 bases: TGTGCCAGCAGTTTAAGGCCCGCGGGAGGCACAGATACGCAGTATTTT. The J gene is TRBJ2-3, the V gene TRBV6-5; 7 nucleotides align to TRBD2. Germline V gives CDR1 MNHEY, CDR2 SVGAGI. The trim removed 4 bases at V and 1 base at J, leaving 8 bases unmatched. This CDR3 has 16 residues.

The V call is TRBV9, the J call TRBJ2-1; D gene ambiguous. Germline V CDR1 and CDR2: SGDLS, YYNGEE. CDR3 length: 15 amino acids. Trimming took off 1 base at V and 0 bases at J, with 8 bases between the two ends. Written as DNA, the CDR3 is TGTGCCAGCAGCGTATCGGCTAGCTCCTACAATGAGCAGTTCTTC. It codes for CASSVSASSYNEQFF.

This clone occurred a few times. The rearrangement joins TRBV9 to TRBJ1-2, with D possibly being TRBD1 (5 bases). The germline gives CDR1 SGDLS, CDR2 YYNGEE. This CDR3 region has 16 residues. V lost 0 bases to trimming and J lost 2 bases, with 14 bases between them. Written as DNA, the CDR3 is TGTGCCAGCAGCGTAGATTTGGGGTCAGGGAACTATGGCTACACCTTC. This encodes CASSVDLGSGNYGYTF.

This chain's CDR3 is CASSPKGQGTTEAFF. The CDR3 DNA follows: TGTGCCAGCTCACCGAAGGGACAGGGAACCACTGAAGCTTTCTTT. The chain combines TRBV18 with TRBJ1-1; 9 bases align to TRBD1. The CDR3 has 15 residues. The trim removed 3 bases at V and 4 bases at J, leaving 6 bases unmatched. Per germline, CDR1 KGHSH and CDR2 LQKENI. Complete variable domain (other parts from reference TRBV18 and TRBJ1-1): NAGVMQNPRHLVRRRGQEARLRCSPMKGHSHVYWYRQLPEEGLKFMVYLQKENIIDESGMPKERFSAEFPKEGPSILRIQQVVRGDSAAYFCASSPKGQGTTEAFFGQGTRLTVV.

In its sample, this clone was seen a few times. The chain uses TRBV7-9 and TRBJ1-1, with D hard to call. Trimming cost V 3 bases and J 1 base, with 15 bases left between them. This CDR3 has 16 residues. Germline V gives CDR1 SEHNR, CDR2 FQNEAQ (reference sequence). Here the CDR3 DNA reads TGTGCCAGCAGCTTGTCTTTGGGCAGGCCGAACACTGAAGCTTTCTTT. Translating it yields CASSLSLGRPNTEAFF.

Only a few counts were recorded for this clone. CDR3 loop: CAISEGTKRDPRETQYF. CDR3 DNA sequence: TGTGCCATCAGTGAGGGAACTAAGCGGGATCCGCGAGAGACCCAGTACTTC. The chain is built from TRBV10-3 and TRBJ2-5, with 7 positions matching TRBD2. CDR3 length: 17 residues. The V gene's germline CDR1 is ENHRY and CDR2 SYGVKD. V shed 2 bases, J shed 4 bases, and the junction held 13 bases outside the gene matches.

The chain combines TRBV5-1 with TRBJ2-1, with 9 bases lining up with TRBD1. Germline CDR1 reads SGHRS; CDR2 reads YFSETQ. The CDR3 has 15 residues. Trimming removed 4 bases from V and 0 bases from J; junction bases left unmatched: 2. The CDR3 sequence: CASSMGQGSYNEQFF. DNA for the CDR3: TGCGCCAGCAGCATGGGACAGGGCTCCTACAATGAGCAGTTCTTC.

This clone was detected a few times. V gene TRBV28 combines with J gene TRBJ2-2, with 10 bases aligning to TRBD1. The CDR3 contains 16 residues. Germline CDR1 reads MDHEN; CDR2 reads SYDVKM. The trim removed 4 bases at V and 7 bases at J, leaving 9 bases unmatched. CDR3 nucleotide sequence: TGTGCCAGCAGTTCCTCGGGACAGGGGATGGGCGGGGAGCTGTTTTTT. As protein: CASSSSGQGMGGELFF. The variable domain in full, completed from reference TRBV28 and TRBJ2-2, reads DVKVTQSSRYLVKRTGEKVFLECVQDMDHENMFWYRQDPGLGLRLIYFSYDVKMKEKGDIPEGYSVSREKKERFSLILESASTNQTSMYLCASSSSGQGMGGELFFGEGSRLTVL.

The chain employs TRBV19 and TRBJ1-1; TRBD1 might be the D (5 bases). Germline CDR1 is LNHDA and CDR2 is SQIVND (reference sequence). V was trimmed by 2 bases and J by 0 bases, leaving 10 bases between them. The CDR3 is made up of 15 amino acids. The CDR3 here is CASSISTVMNTEAFF. For the CDR3, the DNA is TGTGCCAGTAGTATATCGACAGTCATGAACACTGAAGCTTTCTTT.

This clone was counted only a few times. V usage is TRBV7-2 and J usage is TRBJ2-4; TRBD2 agrees at 7 bases. The germline V gene encodes CDR1 SGHTA and CDR2 FQGNSA. The CDR3 is 19 amino acids. Trimming took 0 bases from V and 2 from J; bases not matched to a gene: 13. The DNA for the CDR3 is TGTGCCAGCAGCTTAGCTCATCGGGGAGGGCTGTTAACCAAAAACATTCAGTACTTC. This gives the protein CASSLAHRGGLLTKNIQYF.

V is TRBV28 and J is TRBJ2-7; D is perhaps TRBD1 (5 bases). This CDR3 has 13 amino acids. V gave up 3 bases and J gave up 7 bases, with 13 bases separating them. Germline V gene data show CDR1 as MDHEN and CDR2 as SYDVKM. The CDR3 reads CASSLGPQGEQYF. CDR3 sequence (DNA): TGTGCCAGCAGTTTGGGCCCTCAGGGAGAGCAGTACTTC.

The chain has TRBV15 and TRBJ1-5; D might be TRBD1 (6 bases). Germline CDR1 reads LNHNV; CDR2 reads YYDKDF (reference sequence). Trimming pared 6 bases from V and 3 bases from J, leaving 9 bases between. CDR3 size: 13 residues. The CDR3 is CATSTGFNQPQHF. The CDR3 DNA reads TGTGCCACCAGTACAGGGTTCAATCAGCCCCAGCATTTT.

The chain has TRBV4-2 and TRBJ1-1, with TRBD1 identical over 8 bases. Unmatched junction bases numbered 4, after V lost 1 base and J lost 0 bases. The CDR3 sequence is 16 residues long. Germline CDR1 is LGHNA and CDR2 is YNFKEQ. Here the CDR3 reads CASSQVGQVMNTEAFF. CDR3 sequence (DNA): TGTGCCAGCAGCCAAGTGGGACAGGTCATGAACACTGAAGCTTTCTTT.

This chain connects TRBV11-2 to TRBJ2-1, with a possible D match to TRBD1 (5 bases). CDR1 is SGHAT, CDR2 FQNNGV, per germline. Deletions cut 7 bases from V and 5 bases from J, with 18 bases between. This CDR3 has 15 residues. The chain's CDR3 is CASTIRGIPNNEQFF. Written as DNA, the CDR3 is TGTGCCAGCACCATTAGGGGAATACCCAACAATGAGCAGTTCTTC.

CDR3: CASSFMGQLYEQYF. As DNA, the CDR3 is TGCGCCAGCAGCTTTATGGGACAGCTCTACGAGCAGTACTTC. The chain carries TRBV5-1 and TRBJ2-7, with 7 bases fitting TRBD1. The CDR3 has 14 residues. Germline CDR1 reads SGHRS; CDR2 reads YFSETQ. Trimming cost V 2 bases and J 3 bases; bases outside gene matches: 5.